This entry lists 16 T cell receptor beta chains sequenced from one sample in a study of T-cell reconstitution after alpha-beta-depleted transplantation in children. Preparation of the TCRbeta library was carried out with unique molecular identifiers. TCRdb ran MiXCR on the PCR reads and lists one entry per CDR3 protein. The table shows 610,000 or so distinct CDR3 sequences, with about a quarter occurring only once. The sequencing here drew on PBMCs, taken before TCRalphabeta/CD19-depleted stem cell transplant. These receptors came from a boy in the first two years of life with Wiskott-Aldrich syndrome, due to receive a stem cell transplant.

A few counts support this clonotype. The J gene is TRBJ2-5, the V gene TRBV4-2; TRBD1 or TRBD2 may be the D gene (6 bases each). Germline CDR1 is LGHNA and CDR2 is YNFKEQ. V was pared by 0 bases and J by 7 bases, with 12 bases between. The CDR3 spans 14 residues. CDR3 nucleotides: TGTGCCAGCAGCCAAGATGAGGGGGAGGTGACCCAGTACTTC. Amino acid sequence: CASSQDEGEVTQYF.

Concerning this clonotype: The junction and the germline gene differ at one end; a read error may be behind it. The gene calls are TRBV6-1 and TRBJ2-3; 11 bases match TRBD2. Germline V gene lookup returns CDR1 MNHNS and CDR2 SASEGT. CDR3 length equals 17 residues. The CDR3 protein is CVSSIAGGFLGTDTQYF. The CDR3 DNA reads TGTGTCAGCAGTATAGCGGGAGGGTTTCTTGGCACAGATACGCAGTATTTT.

The J gene is TRBJ2-1, the V gene TRBV7-3, with TRBD2 matching 13 bases. The CDR3 covers 17 residues. The V and J ends lost 5 bases and 9 bases, in that order; junction bases with no gene match: 13. CDR1 and CDR2 from the germline V gene are SGHTA and FQGTGA. For the CDR3, the DNA is TGTGCCAGCAGCCCCAAACCGGGACTAGCGGGAAATAGTGAGCAGTTCTTC. Its protein is CASSPKPGLAGNSEQFF. The variable domain in full, completed from reference TRBV7-3 and TRBJ2-1, reads GAGVSQTPSNKVTEKGKYVELRCDPISGHTALYWYRQSLGQGPEFLIYFQGTGAADDSGLPNDRFFAVRPEGSVSTLKIQRTERGDSAVYLCASSPKPGLAGNSEQFFGPGTRLTVL.

This clonotype was picked up a small number of times. V is TRBV10-3 and J is TRBJ2-1, with 11 bases matching TRBD2. The V gene end was trimmed by 6 bases and the J gene end by 1 base; junction bases not matched to a gene: 5. Germline V gene sequence: CDR1 ENHRY, CDR2 SYGVKD. The CDR3 covers 16 residues. CDR3 protein: CAIRETSGISYNEQFF. DNA of the CDR3: TGTGCCATCAGGGAGACTAGCGGGATTTCCTACAATGAGCAGTTCTTC.

This clonotype was counted only a few times. The chain has TRBV7-2 and TRBJ1-6; perhaps TRBD1 as D (6 bases). V lost 5 bases to trimming and J lost 6 bases, with 14 bases between them. This CDR3 contains 15 residues. Germline lookup yields CDR1 SGHTA and CDR2 FQGNSA. CDR3 DNA sequence: TGTGCCAGCAGCCCTAGGGGGGGGGCTAATTCACCCCTCCACTTT. It is translated as CASSPRGGANSPLHF.

The gene calls are TRBV5-1 and TRBJ2-1; D might be TRBD2 (5 bases). The CDR3 extends over 16 amino acids. The germline V gene has CDR1 SGHRS and CDR2 YFSETQ. Trimming removed 1 base from V and 7 bases from J, with 18 bases in between. CDR3 DNA sequence: TGCGCCAGCAGCTTGAGGCCCGCAGAGGGCCCGAATGAGCAGTTCTTC. This encodes CASSLRPAEGPNEQFF.

This clonotype has more than one count but fewer than ten. The V gene is TRBV5-1, the J gene TRBJ2-7; the match to TRBD1 covers 7 bases. Per germline, CDR1 SGHRS and CDR2 YFSETQ. The CDR3 contains 16 residues. The V and J ends lost 0 bases and 4 bases, in that order; junction bases with no gene match: 10. The CDR3 nucleotides read TGCGCCAGCAGCTTGGTCCGGGACAGACGAATGTACGAGCAGTACTTC. Translation: CASSLVRDRRMYEQYF.

The chain recombines TRBV5-1 with TRBJ1-1; D not certain. This CDR3 contains 14 residues. Trimming pared 5 bases from V and 6 bases from J, leaving 17 bases between. The germline V gene has CDR1 SGHRS and CDR2 YFSETQ. The CDR3 region has the DNA TGCGCCAGCAGTTTCTCACATTCTTTAGCTGAAGCTTTCTTT. Protein sequence: CASSFSHSLAEAFF. Drawing the rest from reference TRBV5-1 and TRBJ1-1, the complete variable domain is KAGVTQTPRYLIKTRGQQVTLSCSPISGHRSVSWYQQTPGQGLQFLFEYFSETQRNKGNFPGRFSGRQFSNSRSEMNVSTLELGDSALYLCASSFSHSLAEAFFGQGTRLTVV.

This clonotype turned up a few times. The chain combines TRBV20-1 with TRBJ2-7; the match to TRBD2 covers 13 bases. The CDR3 has 17 residues. Germline V gene lookup returns CDR1 DFQATT and CDR2 SNEGSKA (reference sequence). Unmatched junction bases numbered 7, after V lost 0 bases and J lost 2 bases. The DNA for the CDR3 is TGCAGTGCTAGAGATCGACTAGCGGGAGGCCTACCCTACGAGCAGTACTTC. Protein sequence: CSARDRLAGGLPYEQYF.

This clonotype was seen more than once but under ten times. This chain connects TRBV5-1 to TRBJ2-3; D is uncertain. V lost 0 bases and J 6 bases, leaving 5 bases between the germline ends. The CDR3 totals 12 residues. The germline V gene has CDR1 SGHRS and CDR2 YFSETQ. CDR3 coding DNA: TGCGCCAGCAGCTTGGGTAAGGATACGCAGTATTTT. It codes for CASSLGKDTQYF. Full variable domain (outside the CDR3, taken from reference TRBV5-1 and TRBJ2-3): KAGVTQTPRYLIKTRGQQVTLSCSPISGHRSVSWYQQTPGQGLQFLFEYFSETQRNKGNFPGRFSGRQFSNSRSEMNVSTLELGDSALYLCASSLGKDTQYFGPGTRLTVL.

This clonotype was counted many times. This rearrangement joins TRBV30 to TRBJ2-1; 8 bases match TRBD2. This CDR3 is built from 14 residues. J was trimmed by 5 bases and V by 0 bases; bases with no gene match: 3. Germline V gene data show CDR1 as GTSNPN and CDR2 as SVGIG (reference sequence). This chain's CDR3 is CAWSVSGGNNEQFF. The CDR3 region has the DNA TGTGCCTGGAGTGTGTCGGGAGGGAACAATGAGCAGTTCTTC.

The chain carries TRBV4-2 and TRBJ2-2; D call uncertain. This CDR3 has 16 residues. Germline CDR1 and CDR2: LGHNA and YNFKEQ. Trimming left V 3 bases short and J 3 bases short, with 14 bases between. CDR3 amino acids: CASSQDPASDTGELFF. The CDR3 DNA reads as TGTGCCAGCAGCCAGGACCCCGCTAGTGACACCGGGGAGCTGTTTTTT.

This clonotype was seen more than once but under ten times. The rearrangement uses TRBV25-1 and TRBJ2-3; 8 bases fit TRBD2. The germline V gene has CDR1 MGHDK and CDR2 SYGVNS. This CDR3 region has 18 residues. Germline trimming cut 6 bases from V and 0 bases from J; bases unmatched to any gene: 14. The DNA for the CDR3 is TGTGCCAGCAGGCCTCGAGCGGGAGAGTGGGGGAGCACAGATACGCAGTATTTT. This encodes CASRPRAGEWGSTDTQYF.

The V gene is TRBV5-4, the J gene TRBJ2-3; D unclear. This CDR3 contains 14 residues. Trimming stripped 6 bases from V and 2 bases from J, with 13 bases between. Germline assignment: CDR1 SGHNT and CDR2 YYREEE (reference sequence). CDR3 protein: CASKGSRYTDTQYF. The CDR3 DNA reads TGTGCCAGCAAAGGGTCCAGGTACACAGATACGCAGTATTTT.

The chain has TRBV5-8 and TRBJ2-7, with D unclear. The V gene's germline CDR1 is SGHTS and CDR2 YDEGEE. This CDR3 spans 16 amino acids. V lost 2 bases, J lost 3 bases, and 18 bases lay in between. The CDR3 is CASSFFTRDSHYEQYF. The CDR3 nucleotides read TGTGCCAGCAGCTTTTTTACGAGAGACTCACACTACGAGCAGTACTTC. Based on the CDR3 plus reference TRBV5-8 and TRBJ2-7, the full variable domain is EAGVTQSPTHLIKTRGQQATLRCSPISGHTSVYWYQQALGLGLQFLLWYDEGEERNRGNFPPRFSGRQFPNYSSELNVNALELEDSALYLCASSFFTRDSHYEQYFGPGTRLTVT.

This clonotype was counted a few times. The chain couples TRBV7-2 to TRBJ2-5; 13 bases fit TRBD2. V was clipped by 3 bases and J by 5 bases; unmatched bases: 3. This CDR3 is 15 amino acids long. Germline CDR1 reads SGHTA; CDR2 reads FQGNSA. This CDR3 reads CASSFTLAGGETQYF. Written as DNA, the CDR3 is TGTGCCAGCAGCTTTACACTAGCGGGAGGGGAGACCCAGTACTTC.